This T cell receptor beta chain was sequenced in a study of Ad26.COV2.S vaccination and SARS-CoV-2 variants. Study information: Donor was one of the participants in the Ad26.COV2.S arm of the COV1001 trial.

Study findings and constraints: Vaccine recipients had higher spike-specific TCR breadth than placebo recipients. Possible underestimation of total T cell responses by the TCR breadth and depth analyses was noted.

This clone is a singleton in its sample. Its antigen remains unknown. The protocol was immunoSEQ multiplex PCR, while the TCRdb copy is restricted to in-frame clones and leaves out a portion. Found here are some 500,000 clones, 89% of them singletons; the top ten hold around 2.6%. Treatment: over 15 received Ad26.COV2.S at low or high dose, single or two shots; about 5 received placebo; per-sample allocation not given. Samples came from day 63 after the first vaccine or placebo injection. The CDR3 runs 15 residues. Germline V gene lookup returns CDR1 SGHTA and CDR2 FQGNSA. The junction had 7 bases not matched to a gene; V was cut back by 2 bases and J by 6 bases.

The TCR originated in a person between 18 and 65 years old who received the Ad26.COV2.S COVID-19 vaccine or a placebo. V and J are TRBV7-2 and TRBJ1-2; 9 nucleotides match TRBD1. Sequencing was performed on peripheral blood, taken in a trial of Ad26.COV2.S vaccine versus placebo. CDR3 loop: CASSLPTGGIHGYTF. The CDR3 bases are TGTGCCAGCAGCTTACCGACAGGGGGTATCCATGGCTACACCTTC.